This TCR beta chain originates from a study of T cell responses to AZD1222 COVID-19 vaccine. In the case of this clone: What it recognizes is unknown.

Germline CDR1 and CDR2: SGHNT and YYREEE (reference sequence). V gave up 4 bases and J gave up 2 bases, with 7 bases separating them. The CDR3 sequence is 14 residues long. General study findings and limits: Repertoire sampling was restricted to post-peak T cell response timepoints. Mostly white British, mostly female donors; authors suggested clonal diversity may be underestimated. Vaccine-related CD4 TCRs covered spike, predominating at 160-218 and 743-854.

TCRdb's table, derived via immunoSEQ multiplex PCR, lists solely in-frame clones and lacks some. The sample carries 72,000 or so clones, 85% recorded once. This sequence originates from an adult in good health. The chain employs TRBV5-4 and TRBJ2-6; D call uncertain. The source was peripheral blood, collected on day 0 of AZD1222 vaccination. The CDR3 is CASSPLAGANVLTF. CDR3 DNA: TGTGCCAGCAGCCCGCTGGCTGGGGCCAACGTCCTGACTTTC.